This entry concerns a single TCR beta chain. This sample is part of a study of regulatory T cells in long-lasting Graves disease. Time point described: persistent/refractory GD, antithyroid drugs over 5 years with positive TRAb. The TCR library was prepared using RNA isolated from PBMCs. Assembly of TCR beta libraries relied on iRepertoire HTBI primers together with Arm-PCR of CDR3 regions. TCRdb fed the multiplex PCR reads into MiXCR, producing one record per CDR3 protein. The sample lists about 450,000 distinct CDR3 sequences, 23% occurring once. The CDR3 sequence is 14 residues long. Germline CDR1 LGHDT, CDR2 YNNKEL (reference sequence). Trimming shortened V by 1 base and J by 2 bases, and 9 bases separated the two germline ends.

This chain joins TRBV3-1 and TRBJ2-7; perhaps TRBD2 as D (5 bases). Sequenced here: peripheral blood mononuclear cells (PBMCs), sampled when the disease was refractory, from a patient treated with antithyroid drugs. The clonotype originates from a female donor with Graves disease. The chain's CDR3 is CASSQAASTYEQYF. CDR3 DNA: TGTGCCAGCAGCCAAGCGGCTAGCACCTACGAGCAGTACTTC.